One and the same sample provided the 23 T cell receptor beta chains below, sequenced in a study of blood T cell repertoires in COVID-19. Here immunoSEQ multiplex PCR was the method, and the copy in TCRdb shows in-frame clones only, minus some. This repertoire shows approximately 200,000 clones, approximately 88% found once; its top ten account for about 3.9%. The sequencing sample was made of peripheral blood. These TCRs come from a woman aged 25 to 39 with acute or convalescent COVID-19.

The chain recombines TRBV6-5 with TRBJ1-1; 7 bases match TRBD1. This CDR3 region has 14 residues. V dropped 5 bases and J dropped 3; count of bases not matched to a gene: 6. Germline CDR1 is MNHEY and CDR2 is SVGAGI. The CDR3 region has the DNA TGTGCCAGCAGTCCGCGGGACAGACACACTGAAGCTTTCTTT. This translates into CASSPRDRHTEAFF.

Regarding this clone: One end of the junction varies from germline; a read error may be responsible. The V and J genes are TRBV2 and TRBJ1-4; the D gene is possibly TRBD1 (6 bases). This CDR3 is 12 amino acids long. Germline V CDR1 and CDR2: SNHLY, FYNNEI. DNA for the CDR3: TGTGCCACCAGTCCAGAAGGGGGAAAACTGTTTTTT. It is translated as CATSPEGGKLFF. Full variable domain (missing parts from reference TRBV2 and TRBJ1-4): EPEVTQTPSHQVTQMGQEVILRCVPISNHLYFYWYRQILGQKVEFLVSFYNNEISEKSEIFDDQFSVERPDGSNFTLKIRSTKLEDSAMYFCATSPEGGKLFFGSGTQLSVL.

In nucleotides, the CDR3 is TGTGCCAGCAGCCGCCGACAGGGGGCGGCTTTCTTT. Translation gives CASSRRQGAAFF. The genes are TRBV5-8 and TRBJ1-1; TRBD1 matches at 10 bases. J lost 11 bases, V lost 4 bases, and 5 bases had no gene match. CDR1 SGHTS and CDR2 YDEGEE come from the germline V gene. The CDR3 contains 12 residues.

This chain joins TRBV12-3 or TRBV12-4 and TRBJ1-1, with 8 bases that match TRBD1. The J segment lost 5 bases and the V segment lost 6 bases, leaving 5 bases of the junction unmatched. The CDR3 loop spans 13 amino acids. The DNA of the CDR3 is TGTGCCAGCAGACAAACAGGGGGGACTGAAGCTTTCTTT. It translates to CASRQTGGTEAFF.

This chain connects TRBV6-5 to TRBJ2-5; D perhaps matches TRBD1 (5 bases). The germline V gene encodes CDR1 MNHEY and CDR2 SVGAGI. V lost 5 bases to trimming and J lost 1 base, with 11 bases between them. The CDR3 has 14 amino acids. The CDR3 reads CASSRRQPQETQYF. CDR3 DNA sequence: TGTGCCAGCAGTAGAAGACAGCCCCAAGAGACCCAGTACTTC.

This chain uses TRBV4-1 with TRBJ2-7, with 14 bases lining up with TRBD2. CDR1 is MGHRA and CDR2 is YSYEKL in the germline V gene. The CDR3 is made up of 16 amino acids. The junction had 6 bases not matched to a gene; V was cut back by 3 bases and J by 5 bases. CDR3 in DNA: TGCGCCAGCAGCCAGACTAGCGGGAGGGCCAAAAACGAGCAGTACTTC. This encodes CASSQTSGRAKNEQYF.

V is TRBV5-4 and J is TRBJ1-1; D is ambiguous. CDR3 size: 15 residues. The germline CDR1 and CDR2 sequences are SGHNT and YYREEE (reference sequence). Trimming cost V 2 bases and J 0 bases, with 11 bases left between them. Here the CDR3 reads CASSFSGQMNTEAFF. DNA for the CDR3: TGTGCCAGCAGCTTTAGCGGGCAAATGAACACTGAAGCTTTCTTT. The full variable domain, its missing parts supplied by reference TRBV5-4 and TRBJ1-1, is ETGVTQSPTHLIKTRGQQVTLRCSSQSGHNTVSWYQQALGQGPQFIFQYYREEENGRGNFPPRFSGLQFPNYSSELNVNALELDDSALYLCASSFSGQMNTEAFFGQGTRLTVV.

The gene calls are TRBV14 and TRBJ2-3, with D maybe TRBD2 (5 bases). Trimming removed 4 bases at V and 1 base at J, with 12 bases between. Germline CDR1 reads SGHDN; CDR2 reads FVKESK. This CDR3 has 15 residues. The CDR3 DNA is TGTGCCAGCAGCCGAAACCTACTAGGCACAGATACGCAGTATTTT. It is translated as CASSRNLLGTDTQYF.

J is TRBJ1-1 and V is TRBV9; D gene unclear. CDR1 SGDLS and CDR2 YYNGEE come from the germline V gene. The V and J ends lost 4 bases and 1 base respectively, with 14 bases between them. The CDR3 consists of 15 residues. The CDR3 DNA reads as TGTGCCAGCAGCACGACCCCGGAGACGAACACTGAAGCTTTCTTT. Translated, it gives CASSTTPETNTEAFF.

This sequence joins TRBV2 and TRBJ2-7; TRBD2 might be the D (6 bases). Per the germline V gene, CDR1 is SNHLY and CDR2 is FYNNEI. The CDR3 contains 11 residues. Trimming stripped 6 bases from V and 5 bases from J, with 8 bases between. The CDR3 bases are TGTGCCAGCAGACTAGCCCACGAGCAGTACTTC. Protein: CASRLAHEQYF.

DNA of the CDR3: TGTGCCAGCAGCAACCCGGCGGGAGTTGTGGCAGATACGCAGTATTTT. Translated, it gives CASSNPAGVVADTQYF. The chain joins TRBV11-3 to TRBJ2-3, with TRBD2 matching 7 bases. Per the germline V gene, CDR1 is SGHNT and CDR2 is YENEEA. Unmatched junction bases numbered 12, after V lost 5 bases and J lost 4 bases. This CDR3 spans 16 amino acids.

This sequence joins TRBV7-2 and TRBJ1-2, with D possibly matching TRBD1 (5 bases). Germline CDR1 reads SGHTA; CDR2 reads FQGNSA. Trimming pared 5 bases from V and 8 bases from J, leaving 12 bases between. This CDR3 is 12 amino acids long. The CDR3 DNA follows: TGTGCCAGCAGCCCACAGGTGGGAGGCTACACCTTC. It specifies CASSPQVGGYTF. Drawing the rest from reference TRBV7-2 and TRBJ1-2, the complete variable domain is GAGVSQSPSNKVTEKGKDVELRCDPISGHTALYWYRQSLGQGLEFLIYFQGNSAPDKSGLPSDRFSAERTGGSVSTLTIQRTQQEDSAVYLCASSPQVGGYTFGSGTRLTVV.

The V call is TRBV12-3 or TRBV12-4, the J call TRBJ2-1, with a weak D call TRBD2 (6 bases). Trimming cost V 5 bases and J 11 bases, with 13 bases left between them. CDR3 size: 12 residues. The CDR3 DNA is TGTGCCAGCAGTCTGATGACTAGTAAGCAGTTCTTC. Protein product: CASSLMTSKQFF.

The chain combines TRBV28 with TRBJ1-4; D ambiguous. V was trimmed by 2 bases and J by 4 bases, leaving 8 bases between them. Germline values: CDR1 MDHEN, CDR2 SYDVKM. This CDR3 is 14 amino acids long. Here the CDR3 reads CASSLSGSNEKLFF. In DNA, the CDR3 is TGTGCCAGCAGTTTAAGTGGGAGTAATGAAAAACTGTTTTTT.

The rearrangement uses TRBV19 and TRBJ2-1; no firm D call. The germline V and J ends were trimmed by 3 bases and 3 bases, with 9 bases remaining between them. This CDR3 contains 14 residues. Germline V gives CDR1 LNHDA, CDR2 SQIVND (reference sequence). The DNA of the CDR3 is TGTGCCAGTAGTATTCCTAGTTACTACAATGAGCAGTTCTTC. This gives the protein CASSIPSYYNEQFF.

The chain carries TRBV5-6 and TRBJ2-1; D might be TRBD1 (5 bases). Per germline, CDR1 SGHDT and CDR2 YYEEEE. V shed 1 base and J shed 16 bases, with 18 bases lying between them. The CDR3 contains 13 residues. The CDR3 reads CASSLPNVGAVFF. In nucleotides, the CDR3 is TGTGCCAGCAGCTTGCCTAATGTTGGGGCCGTTTTCTTC.

CDR3 DNA sequence: TGTGCCAGCAGCTTTGACAGGGCCTACGGCTACACCTTC. As protein: CASSFDRAYGYTF. This chain links TRBV11-3 with TRBJ1-2; 7 bases fit TRBD1. Germline CDR1 SGHNT, CDR2 YENEEA. With 3 bases clipped from V and 8 bases from J, the junction kept 6 bases outside the gene matches. The CDR3 length is 13 residues. The full variable domain, rest sourced from reference TRBV11-3 and TRBJ1-2, is EAGVVQSPRYKIIEKKQPVAFWCNPISGHNTLYWYLQNLGQGPELLIRYENEEAVDDSQLPKDRFSAERLKGVDSTLKIQPAELGDSAVYLCASSFDRAYGYTFGSGTRLTVV.

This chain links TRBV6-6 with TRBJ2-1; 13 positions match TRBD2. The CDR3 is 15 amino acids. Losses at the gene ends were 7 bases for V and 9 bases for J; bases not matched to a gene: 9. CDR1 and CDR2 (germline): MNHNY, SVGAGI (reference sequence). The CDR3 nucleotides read TGTGCCAGCACCACCCTGGGACTAGCGGGAACTGAGCAGTTCTTC. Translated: CASTTLGLAGTEQFF.

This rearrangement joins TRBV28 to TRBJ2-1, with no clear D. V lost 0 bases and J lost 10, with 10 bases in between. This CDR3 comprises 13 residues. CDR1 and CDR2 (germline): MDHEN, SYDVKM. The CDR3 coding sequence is TGTGCCAGCAGTTTATGGACCTCAGGAGAGCAGTTCTTC. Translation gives CASSLWTSGEQFF.

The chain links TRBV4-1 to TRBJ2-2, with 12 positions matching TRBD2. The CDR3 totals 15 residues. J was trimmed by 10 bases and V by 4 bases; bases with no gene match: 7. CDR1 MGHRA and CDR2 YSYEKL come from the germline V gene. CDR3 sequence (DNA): TGCGCCAGCAGCCGGGCTAGCGGGAGGGAGGAGGAGCTGTTTTTT. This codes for CASSRASGREEELFF.

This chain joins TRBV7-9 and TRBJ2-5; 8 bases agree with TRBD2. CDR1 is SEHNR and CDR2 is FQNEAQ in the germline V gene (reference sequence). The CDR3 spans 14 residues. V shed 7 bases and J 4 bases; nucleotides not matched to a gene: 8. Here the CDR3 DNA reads TGTGCCAGCACGGGTAGCGGGACTTTAGAGACCCAGTACTTC. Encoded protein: CASTGSGTLETQYF.

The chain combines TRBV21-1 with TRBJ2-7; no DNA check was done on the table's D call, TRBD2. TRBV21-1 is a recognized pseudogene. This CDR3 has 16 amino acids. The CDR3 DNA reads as TGTGCCAGCAGCAAAGGCGGGAGGTCTTCTTACTACGAGCAGTACTTC. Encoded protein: CASSKGGRSSYYEQYF.

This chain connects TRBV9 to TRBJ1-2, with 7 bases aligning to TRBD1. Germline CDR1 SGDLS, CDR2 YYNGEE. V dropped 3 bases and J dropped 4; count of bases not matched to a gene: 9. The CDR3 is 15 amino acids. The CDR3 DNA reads TGTGCCAGCAGCGCCCGACAGGGAGGAGTCTATGGCTACACCTTC. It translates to CASSARQGGVYGYTF.